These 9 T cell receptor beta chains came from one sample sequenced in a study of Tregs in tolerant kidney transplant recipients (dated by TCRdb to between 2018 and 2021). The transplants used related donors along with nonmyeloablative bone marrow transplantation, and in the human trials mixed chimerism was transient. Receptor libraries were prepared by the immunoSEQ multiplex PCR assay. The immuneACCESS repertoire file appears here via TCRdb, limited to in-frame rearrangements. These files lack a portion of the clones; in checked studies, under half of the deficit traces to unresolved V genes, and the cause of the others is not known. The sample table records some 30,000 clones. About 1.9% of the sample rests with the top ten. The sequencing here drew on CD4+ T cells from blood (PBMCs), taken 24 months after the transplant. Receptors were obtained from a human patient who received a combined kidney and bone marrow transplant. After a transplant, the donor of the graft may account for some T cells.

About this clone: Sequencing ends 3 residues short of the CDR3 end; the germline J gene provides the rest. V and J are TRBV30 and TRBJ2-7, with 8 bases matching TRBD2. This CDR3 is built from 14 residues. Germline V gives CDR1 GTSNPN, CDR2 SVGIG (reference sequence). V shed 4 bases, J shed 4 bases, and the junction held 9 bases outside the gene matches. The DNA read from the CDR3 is TGTGCCTGGACGCGGGGGGAGGGCGAATACGAG. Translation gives CAWTRGEGEYE. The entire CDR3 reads CAWTRGEGEYEQYF.

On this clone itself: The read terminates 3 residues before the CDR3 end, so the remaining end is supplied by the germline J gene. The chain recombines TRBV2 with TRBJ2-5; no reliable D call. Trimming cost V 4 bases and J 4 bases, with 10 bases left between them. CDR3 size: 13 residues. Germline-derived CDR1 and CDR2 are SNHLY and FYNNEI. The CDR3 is CASSGRGTETQYF. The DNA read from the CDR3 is TGTGCCAGCAGTGGTCGCGGTACAGAGACC.

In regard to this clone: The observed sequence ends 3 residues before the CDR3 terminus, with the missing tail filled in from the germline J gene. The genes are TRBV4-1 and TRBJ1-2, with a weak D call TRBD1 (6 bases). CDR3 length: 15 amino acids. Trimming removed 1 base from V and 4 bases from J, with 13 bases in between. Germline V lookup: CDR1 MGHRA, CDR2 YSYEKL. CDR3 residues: CASSQGFAGAYGYTF. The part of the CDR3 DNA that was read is TGCGCCAGCAGCCAAGGATTTGCGGGGGCCTATGGC.

The CDR3 sequence is CASSPNGASGSTDTQYF. The sequenced CDR3 bases are TGTGCCAGCTCACCAAACGGGGCTAGCGGGAGCACAGATACG. The genes are TRBV18 and TRBJ2-3; 8 bases are shared with TRBD2. The CDR3 end lies 3 residues beyond the end of the read and is filled in from the germline J gene. CDR3 length equals 17 residues. Trimming removed 2 bases from V and 0 bases from J; junction bases left unmatched: 7. Germline V gene sequence: CDR1 KGHSH, CDR2 LQKENI.

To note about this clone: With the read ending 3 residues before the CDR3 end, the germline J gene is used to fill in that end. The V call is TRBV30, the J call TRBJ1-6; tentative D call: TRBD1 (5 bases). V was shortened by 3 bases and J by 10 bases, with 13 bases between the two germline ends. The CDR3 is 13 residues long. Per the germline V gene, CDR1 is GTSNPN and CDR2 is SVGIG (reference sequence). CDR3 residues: CAWSGQGRSPLHF. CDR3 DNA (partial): TGTGCCTGGAGCGGGCAGGGCCGGTCACCC.

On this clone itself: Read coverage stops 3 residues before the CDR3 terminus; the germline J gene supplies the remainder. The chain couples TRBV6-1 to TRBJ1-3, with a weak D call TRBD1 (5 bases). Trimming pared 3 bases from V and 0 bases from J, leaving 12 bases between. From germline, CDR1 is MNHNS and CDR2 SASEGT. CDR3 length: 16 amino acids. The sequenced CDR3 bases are TGTGCCAGCAGTGATAGGGGCCGGGTCTCTGGAAACACC. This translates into CASSDRGRVSGNT. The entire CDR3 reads CASSDRGRVSGNTIYF.

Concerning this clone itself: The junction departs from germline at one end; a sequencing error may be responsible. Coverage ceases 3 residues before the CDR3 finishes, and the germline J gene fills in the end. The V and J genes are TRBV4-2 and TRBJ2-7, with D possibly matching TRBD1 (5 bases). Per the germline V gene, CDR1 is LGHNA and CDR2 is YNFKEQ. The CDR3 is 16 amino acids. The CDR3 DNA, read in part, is TGCGCCAGCAGCCAAGATTTGCATACAGGCCTTGACGAG. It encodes CASSQDLHTGLDE. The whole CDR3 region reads CASSQDLHTGLDEQYF.

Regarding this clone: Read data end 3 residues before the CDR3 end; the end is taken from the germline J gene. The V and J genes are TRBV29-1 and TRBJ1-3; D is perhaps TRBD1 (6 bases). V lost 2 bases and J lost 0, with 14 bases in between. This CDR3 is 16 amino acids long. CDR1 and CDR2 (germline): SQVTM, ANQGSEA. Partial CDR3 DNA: TGCAGCGTTGAAAGGATGACAGGCGACTCTGGAAACACC. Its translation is CSVERMTGDSGNT. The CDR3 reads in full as CSVERMTGDSGNTIYF.

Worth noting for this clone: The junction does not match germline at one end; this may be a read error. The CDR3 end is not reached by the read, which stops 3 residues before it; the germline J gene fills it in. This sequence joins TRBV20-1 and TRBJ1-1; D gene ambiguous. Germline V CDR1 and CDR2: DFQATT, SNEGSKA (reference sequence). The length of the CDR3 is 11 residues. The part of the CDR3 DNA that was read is TGCAATGCTAGGTATCCCCTTGAA. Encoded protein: CNARYPLE. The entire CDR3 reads CNARYPLEAFF.